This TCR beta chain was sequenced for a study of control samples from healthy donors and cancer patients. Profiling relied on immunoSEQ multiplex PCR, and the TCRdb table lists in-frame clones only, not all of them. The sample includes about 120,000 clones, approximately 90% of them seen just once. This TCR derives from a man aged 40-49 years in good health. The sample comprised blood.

CDR3 in amino acids: CASSEGASGFKETQYF. The CDR3 DNA reads as TGTGCCAGCAGTGAAGGGGCTAGCGGGTTTAAAGAGACCCAGTACTTC. The chain uses TRBV2 and TRBJ2-5, with 8 bases matching TRBD2. The germline V gene encodes CDR1 SNHLY and CDR2 FYNNEI. The length of the CDR3 is 16 residues. Trimming cost V 1 base and J 3 bases; bases outside gene matches: 7.